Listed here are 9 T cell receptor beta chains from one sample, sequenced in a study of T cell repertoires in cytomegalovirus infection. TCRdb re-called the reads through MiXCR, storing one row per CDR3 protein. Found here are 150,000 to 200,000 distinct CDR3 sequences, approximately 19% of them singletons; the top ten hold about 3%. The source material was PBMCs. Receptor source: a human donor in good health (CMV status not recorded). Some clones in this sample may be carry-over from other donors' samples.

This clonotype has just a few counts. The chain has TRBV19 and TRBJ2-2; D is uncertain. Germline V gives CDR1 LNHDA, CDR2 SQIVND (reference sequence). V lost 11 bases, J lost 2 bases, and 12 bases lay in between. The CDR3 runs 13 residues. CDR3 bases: TGTGCCGTTAGAATAATAAACACCGGGGAGCTGTTTTTT. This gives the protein CAVRIINTGELFF.

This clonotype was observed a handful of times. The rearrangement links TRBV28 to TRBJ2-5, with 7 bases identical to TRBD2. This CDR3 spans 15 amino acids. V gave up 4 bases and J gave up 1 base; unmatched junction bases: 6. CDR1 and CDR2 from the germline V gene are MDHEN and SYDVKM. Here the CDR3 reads CASSSRSSGQETQYF. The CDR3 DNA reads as TGTGCCAGCAGTTCTCGCTCTAGCGGCCAAGAGACCCAGTACTTC.

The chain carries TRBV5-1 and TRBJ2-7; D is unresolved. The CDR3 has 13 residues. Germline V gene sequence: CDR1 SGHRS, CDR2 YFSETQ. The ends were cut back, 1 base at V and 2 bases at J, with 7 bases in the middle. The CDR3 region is CASSLFMTYEQYF. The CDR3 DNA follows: TGCGCCAGCAGCTTGTTTATGACCTACGAGCAGTACTTC.

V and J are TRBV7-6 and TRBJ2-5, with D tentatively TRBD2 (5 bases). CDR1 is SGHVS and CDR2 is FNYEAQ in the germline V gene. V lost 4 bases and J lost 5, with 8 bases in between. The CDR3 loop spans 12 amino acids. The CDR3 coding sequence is TGTGCCAGCAGCTCTAGCACCGAGACCCAGTACTTC. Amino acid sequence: CASSSSTETQYF.

CDR3 sequence: CASSLAGQGNQPQHF. In DNA form, the CDR3 reads TGTGCCAGCAGTTTAGCTGGACAGGGCAATCAGCCCCAGCATTTT. This sequence joins TRBV12-3 or TRBV12-4 and TRBJ1-5; 7 bases match TRBD1. Trimming at V came to 0 bases and at J to 2 bases, leaving 1 base not matched to a gene. The CDR3 is made up of 15 amino acids.

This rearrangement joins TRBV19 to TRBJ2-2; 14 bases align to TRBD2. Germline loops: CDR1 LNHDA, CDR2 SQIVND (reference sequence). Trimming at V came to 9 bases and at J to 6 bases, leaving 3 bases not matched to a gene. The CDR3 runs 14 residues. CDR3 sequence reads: CASAGLAGAGELFF. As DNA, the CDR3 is TGTGCCAGCGCGGGACTAGCGGGAGCCGGGGAGCTGTTTTTT.

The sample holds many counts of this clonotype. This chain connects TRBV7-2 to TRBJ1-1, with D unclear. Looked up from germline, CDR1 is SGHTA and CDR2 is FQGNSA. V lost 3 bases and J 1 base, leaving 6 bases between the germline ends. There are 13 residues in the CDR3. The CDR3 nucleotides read TGTGCCAGCAGCTTCGGAGGGAACACTGAAGCTTTCTTT. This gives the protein CASSFGGNTEAFF. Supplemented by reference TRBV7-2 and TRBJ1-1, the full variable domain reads GAGVSQSPSNKVTEKGKDVELRCDPISGHTALYWYRQSLGQGLEFLIYFQGNSAPDKSGLPSDRFSAERTGGSVSTLTIQRTQQEDSAVYLCASSFGGNTEAFFGQGTRLTVV.

CDR3 in DNA: TGTGCCAGCAGCCAGGAGGGCCTCGGGGATGAGCAGTTCTTC. Translating it yields CASSQEGLGDEQFF. V is TRBV11-3 and J is TRBJ2-1; TRBD2 might be the D (6 bases). Trimming stripped 5 bases from V and 8 bases from J, with 16 bases between. CDR1 is SGHNT and CDR2 is YENEEA in the germline V gene. The CDR3 sequence is 14 residues long.

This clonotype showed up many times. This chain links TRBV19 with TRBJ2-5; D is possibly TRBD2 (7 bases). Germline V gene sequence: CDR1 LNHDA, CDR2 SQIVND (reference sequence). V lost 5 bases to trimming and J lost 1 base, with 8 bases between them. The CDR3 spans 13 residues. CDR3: CASSGGAQETQYF. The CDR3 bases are TGTGCCAGTAGTGGGGGGGCCCAAGAGACCCAGTACTTC.